This T cell receptor (beta chain) is from a study of T cells after yellow fever vaccination (dated by TCRdb to about 2019). Context from the whole study: The SMART-Seq v4 Ultra Low Input RNA kit was used to prepare libraries from fractions with low cell numbers. To follow T-cell clones before and after primary and booster YFV17D yellow fever vaccination, bulk TCR alpha and beta repertoires were sequenced over time. Two healthy male donors made up the cohort, one aged 18 to 30 years and the other aged 30 to 40 years. Blood samples were taken at several timepoints before and after primary and secondary immunization, and bulk PBMC replicates and cell subsets were isolated. General study outcomes and caveats: FACS-sorted repertoires could contain abundant contaminating clonotypes from the bulk population, so computational filtering was required. Because only two donors were included in the study, the extent to which the findings can be generalized is limited. Compared with the primary T-cell response, the secondary T-cell response was faster but weaker, reaching its peak on day 5 rather than on day 15. A small share of clonotypes occurred in both CD4 and CD8 compartments, likely arising from convergent recombination. Most clones expanded after primary vaccination (96% of CD4 and 88% of CD8) were re-detected after the booster, suggesting that broad memory maintenance occurred.

V lost 10 bases and J lost 5 bases; the stretch between them is 8 bases long. CDR1 and CDR2 are drawn from the germline V gene: MNHEY, SVGAGI. The CDR3 measures 10 amino acids from cysteine to phenylalanine. The retained sequence is limited to the CDR3, 30 bases, with the frame set at the first base. The label giving this sample's treatment or condition can be read as: live attenuated yellow fever vaccine strain. PBMCs were isolated from peripheral blood using a standard Ficoll-Paque protocol. CD4 and CD8 T-cell fractions were isolated with Dynabeads CD4 and CD8 positive selection kits. TriZol was used to extract RNA from bulk PBMCs, CD4 and CD8 fractions, and dextramer-positive and dextramer-negative fractions. Instrument on record: Illumina NovaSeq 6000. TCR cDNA was made using 5'RACE template switching, a step that added a universal primer site and unique molecular identifiers. cDNA synthesis was primed from both the TCR alpha and TCR beta constant segments. Libraries were amplified in two PCR steps, with sample barcodes and sequencing adapters added in the second step. Sequencing of libraries was performed on Illumina HiSeq 2500 (2x100 bp) or NovaSeq (2x150 bp). In the source study's methods: Reads were demultiplexed and collapsed into UMI consensus sequences with MIGEC, and V(D)J alignment was performed with MiXCR. Using edgeR on replicate PBMC samples, clonotypes were called vaccine-responding if FDR was below 0.01 and the log2 fold change was above 5 up to day 15. Each bulk clonotype received a CD4 or CD8 identity based on whether the sequenced CD4 or CD8 repertoire contained that clonotype at higher abundance. The public reads were reanalyzed by TCRdb: fastp trimming at Q25, MiXCR alignment, in-frame beta chains only. Rows are combined by CDR3 protein, so each entry shows the most common genes and DNA. TCRdb's processing, not the authors' own work, is the source of the V and J calls. The table for this sample lists hundreds of thousands of distinct CDR3 sequences; roughly an eighth of them were counted only once. The top ten hold approximately 3.4% of the sample.

Concerning this clonotype: What antigen it recognizes has not been identified. Qualities for individual bases were not recorded, and no much larger clone is one base off.

The rearrangement combines TRBV6-5 with TRBJ2-5, with the D gene too uncertain to name. This sequence was found in a man aged 18 to 30 who received the YFV17D yellow fever vaccine. The sample was CD4+ T cells sorted from PBMCs, taken 15 days after the yellow fever booster vaccination. CDR3 sequence: CATGRETQYF. The sequence in DNA is TGTGCCACCGGCCGGGAGACCCAGTACTTC.